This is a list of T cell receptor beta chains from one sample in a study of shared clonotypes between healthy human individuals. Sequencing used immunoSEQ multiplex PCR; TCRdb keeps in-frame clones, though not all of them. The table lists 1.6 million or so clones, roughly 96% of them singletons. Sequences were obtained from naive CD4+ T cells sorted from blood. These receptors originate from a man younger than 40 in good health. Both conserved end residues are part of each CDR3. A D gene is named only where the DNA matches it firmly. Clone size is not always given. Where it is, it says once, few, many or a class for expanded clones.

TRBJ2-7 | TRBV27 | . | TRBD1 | CASVGTGWETSRYEQYF | TGTGCCAGCGTAGGGACAGGGTGGGAGACTAGCAGGTACGAGCAGTACTTC
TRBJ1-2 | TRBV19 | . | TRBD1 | CASTRRGQSYGYTF | TGTGCCAGTACGCGGAGGGGGCAGAGCTATGGCTACACCTTC
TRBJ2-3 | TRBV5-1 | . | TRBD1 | CASSPLAGGFTDTQYF | TGCGCCAGCAGCCCCCTGGCAGGGGGTTTCACAGATACGCAGTATTTT
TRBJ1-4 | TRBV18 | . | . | CASSPVTRVQNEKLFF | TGTGCCAGCTCACCAGTGACAAGGGTCCAGAATGAAAAACTGTTTTTT
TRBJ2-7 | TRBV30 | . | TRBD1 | CAWDRDRGSEQYF | TGTGCCTGGGACCGGGACAGGGGCTCCGAGCAGTACTTC
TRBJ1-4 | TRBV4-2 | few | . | CASSQVGGAGEKLFF | TGTGCCAGCAGCCAAGTTGGGGGGGCTGGGGAAAAACTGTTTTTT
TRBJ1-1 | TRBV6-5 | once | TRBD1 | CASSYGTGGAGAFF | TGTGCCAGCAGTTACGGGACAGGGGGCGCGGGAGCTTTCTTT
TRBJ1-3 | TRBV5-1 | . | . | CASTSSSRGSGNTIYF | TGCGCCAGCACCTCTTCGTCTAGGGGCTCTGGAAACACCATATATTTT
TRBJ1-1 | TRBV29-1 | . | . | CSVGTREAFF | TGCAGCGTTGGAACTCGGGAAGCTTTCTTT
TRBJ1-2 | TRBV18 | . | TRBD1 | CASSRDRGYGYTF | TGTGCCAGCTCCCGGGACAGGGGATACGGCTACACCTTC
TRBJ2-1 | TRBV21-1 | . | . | CASSKRDSGTPAPHEQFF | TGTGCCAGCAGCAAACGGGACAGCGGGACTCCTGCGCCCCATGAGCAGTTCTTC
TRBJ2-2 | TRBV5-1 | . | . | CASSLQGRNTGELFF | TGCGCCAGCAGCTTGCAAGGAAGGAACACCGGGGAGCTGTTTTTT
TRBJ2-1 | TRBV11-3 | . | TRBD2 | CASSPGTINEQFF | TGTGCCAGCAGCCCCGGGACTATCAATGAGCAGTTCTTC
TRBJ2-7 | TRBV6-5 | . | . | CASSYLRGPTYEQYF | TGTGCCAGCAGTTACTTGCGGGGGCCGACCTACGAGCAGTACTTC
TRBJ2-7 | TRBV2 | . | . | CASRGQVEQYF | TGTGCCAGCCGAGGCCAAGTCGAGCAGTACTTC
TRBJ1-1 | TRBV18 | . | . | CASSIDRRGTEAFF | TGTGCCAGCTCCATAGACCGACGCGGGACTGAAGCTTTCTTT
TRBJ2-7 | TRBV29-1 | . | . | CSVRDGLLSSYEQYF | TGCAGCGTTCGGGACGGCCTTCTCAGCTCCTACGAGCAGTACTTC
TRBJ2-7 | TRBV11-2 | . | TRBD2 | CASSLVLLAGGVRSYEQYF | TGTGCCAGCAGCTTAGTTTTGCTAGCGGGAGGAGTACGATCCTACGAGCAGTACTTC
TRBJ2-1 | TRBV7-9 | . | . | CASYSRSSYNEQFF | TGTGCCAGCTATTCGCGGTCCTCCTACAATGAGCAGTTCTTC
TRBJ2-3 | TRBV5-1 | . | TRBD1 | CASSPGQGSDTQYF | TGCGCCAGCAGCCCGGGACAGGGGTCGGATACGCAGTATTTT
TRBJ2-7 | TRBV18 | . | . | CASSAKRSSNEQYF | TGTGCCAGCTCAGCAAAACGATCTAGCAACGAGCAGTACTTC
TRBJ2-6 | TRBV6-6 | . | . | CASSRTGANVLTF | TGTGCCAGCAGTAGGACTGGGGCCAACGTCCTGACTTTC
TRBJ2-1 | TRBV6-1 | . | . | CASKLGIYNEQFF | TGTGCCAGCAAGCTGGGTATCTACAATGAGCAGTTCTTC
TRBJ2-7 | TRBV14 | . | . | CASRRAPGYNYEQYF | TGTGCCAGCAGGCGCGCTCCAGGGTACAACTACGAGCAGTACTTC
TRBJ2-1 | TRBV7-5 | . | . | CVRSVKAVRTSGEKYEQFF | TGTGTCAGAAGCGTTAAGGCCGTTAGAACCTCCGGGGAGAAGTATGAGCAGTTCTTC
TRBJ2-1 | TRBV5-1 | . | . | CASSPKSGSNNYNEQFF | TGCGCCAGCAGTCCCAAGAGCGGCTCGAATAACTACAATGAGCAGTTCTTC
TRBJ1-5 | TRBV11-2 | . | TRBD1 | CASSPPSGQNQPQHF | TGTGCCAGCAGCCCACCCTCGGGACAGAATCAGCCCCAGCATTTT
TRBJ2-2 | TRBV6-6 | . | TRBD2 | CASSHLQREYTGELFF | TGTGCCAGCAGCCATTTACAGCGGGAGTATACCGGGGAGCTGTTTTTT
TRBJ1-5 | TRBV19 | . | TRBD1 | CASSIVRGPNQPQHF | TGTGCCAGTAGTATAGTCAGGGGGCCCAATCAGCCCCAGCATTTT
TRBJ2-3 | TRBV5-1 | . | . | CASSARYSTDTQYF | TGCGCCAGCAGCGCTCGCTATAGCACAGATACGCAGTATTTT
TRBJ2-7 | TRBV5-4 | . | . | CASSADPFEQYF | TGTGCCAGCAGCGCGGACCCCTTCGAGCAGTACTTC
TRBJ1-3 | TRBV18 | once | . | CASSHLDTSSGNTIYF | TGTGCCAGCTCACACCTTGACACTTCCTCTGGAAACACCATATATTTT
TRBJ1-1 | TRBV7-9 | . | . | CASSPKIDTDHTEAFF | TGTGCCAGCAGCCCTAAAATCGACACCGACCACACTGAAGCTTTCTTT
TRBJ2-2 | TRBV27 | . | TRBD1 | CASSLLGTGNGELFF | TGTGCCAGCAGTTTACTCGGGACAGGGAACGGGGAGCTGTTTTTT
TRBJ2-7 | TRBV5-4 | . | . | CASSLGGGAYYEQYF | TGTGCCAGCAGTTTGGGTGGCGGGGCCTACTACGAGCAGTACTTC
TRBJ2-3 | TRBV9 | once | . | CASSVAGPDTQYF | TGTGCCAGCAGCGTCGCAGGCCCAGATACGCAGTATTTT
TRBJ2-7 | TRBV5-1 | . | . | CASSLGQGEQYF | TGCGCCAGCAGCTTGGGGCAGGGCGAGCAGTACTTC
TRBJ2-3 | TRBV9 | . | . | CASSVVGNTQYF | TGTGCCAGCAGCGTAGTCGGGAATACGCAGTATTTT
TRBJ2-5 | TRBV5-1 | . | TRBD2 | CASSKGTSGQETQYF | TGCGCCAGCAGCAAGGGGACTAGCGGACAAGAGACCCAGTACTTC
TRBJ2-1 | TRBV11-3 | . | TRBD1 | CASSLTGTYNEQFF | TGTGCCAGCAGTTTGACAGGGACCTACAATGAGCAGTTCTTC
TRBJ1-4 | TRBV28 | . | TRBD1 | CASIFPGDSGTNEKLFF | TGTGCCAGCATCTTTCCCGGGGACAGCGGAACTAATGAAAAACTGTTTTTT